This T cell receptor (beta chain) was observed in a study of Graves' ophthalmopathy and Graves' hyperthyroidism. TCR beta CDR3 amplification used RNA transcripts. Amplification began with first-round RT-PCR using HTBI primers, then second-round multiplex PCR was performed. MiXCR, run by TCRdb on the multiplex PCR reads, gives a single entry per CDR3 protein. Here the sample spans 35,000 to 50,000 distinct CDR3 sequences, roughly 50% being singletons. The CDR3 consists of 13 residues. The germline V gene has CDR1 SQVTM and CDR2 ANQGSEA. Trimming left V 4 bases short and J 2 bases short, with 11 bases between. Orbital computed tomography, together with clinical symptoms, serum thyroxine, TRAb and thyroid ultrasound, was used for diagnosis.

This TCR was sampled from an adult woman with stable Graves' hyperthyroidism. The sequenced material came from peripheral blood. The chain recombines TRBV29-1 with TRBJ2-5; D not resolved. The CDR3, as DNA: TGCAGCGTTGGTGGTGAGATTCAAGAGACCCAGTACTTC. Translation: CSVGGEIQETQYF.